This TCR beta chain was captured by sequencing in a study of blood T cell repertoires in COVID-19. Study details: The study drew acute and convalescent COVID-19 samples from the United States, Italy and Spain. PBMCs, B-cell-depleted T cells, or T cells provided the cDNA or gDNA that made up the material.

Per the study methods: Reference gene primer amplification gave nucleated cell count estimates. Profiling relied on immunoSEQ multiplex PCR, and the TCRdb table lists in-frame clones only, not all of them. V and J calls and clone size are copied from that table; D and trimming were computed from the DNA. The data hold 200,000 or so clones, with approximately 80% observed a single time. J gave up 5 bases and V 4 bases, and 7 bases lay outside the gene matches. The CDR3 extends over 14 amino acids. Germline CDR1 SGHRS, CDR2 YFSETQ. This chain uses TRBV5-1 with TRBJ2-3; 7 bases are shared with TRBD1. The TCR originated in a human donor in a cohort sampled during active COVID-19. Sequenced sample: peripheral blood. CDR3 sequence (DNA): TGCGCCAGCAGCCTGAGGGGGCAGGGAGATACGCAGTATTTT. This sequence encodes CASSLRGQGDTQYF.